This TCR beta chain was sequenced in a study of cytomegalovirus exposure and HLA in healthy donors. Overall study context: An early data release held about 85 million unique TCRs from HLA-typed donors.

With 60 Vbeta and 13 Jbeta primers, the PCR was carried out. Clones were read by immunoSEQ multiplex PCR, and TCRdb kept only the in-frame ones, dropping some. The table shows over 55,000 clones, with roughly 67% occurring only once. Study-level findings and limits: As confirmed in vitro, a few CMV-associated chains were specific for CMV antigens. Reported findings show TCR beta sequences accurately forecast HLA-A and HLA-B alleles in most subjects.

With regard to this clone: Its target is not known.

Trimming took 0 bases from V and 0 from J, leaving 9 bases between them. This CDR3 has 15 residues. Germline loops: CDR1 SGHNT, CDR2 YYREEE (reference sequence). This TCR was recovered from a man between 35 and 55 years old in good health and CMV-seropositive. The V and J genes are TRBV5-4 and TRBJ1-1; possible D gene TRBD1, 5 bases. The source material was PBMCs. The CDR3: CASSLGAGMNTEAFF. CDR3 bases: TGTGCCAGCAGCTTGGGGGCAGGGATGAACACTGAAGCTTTCTTT.